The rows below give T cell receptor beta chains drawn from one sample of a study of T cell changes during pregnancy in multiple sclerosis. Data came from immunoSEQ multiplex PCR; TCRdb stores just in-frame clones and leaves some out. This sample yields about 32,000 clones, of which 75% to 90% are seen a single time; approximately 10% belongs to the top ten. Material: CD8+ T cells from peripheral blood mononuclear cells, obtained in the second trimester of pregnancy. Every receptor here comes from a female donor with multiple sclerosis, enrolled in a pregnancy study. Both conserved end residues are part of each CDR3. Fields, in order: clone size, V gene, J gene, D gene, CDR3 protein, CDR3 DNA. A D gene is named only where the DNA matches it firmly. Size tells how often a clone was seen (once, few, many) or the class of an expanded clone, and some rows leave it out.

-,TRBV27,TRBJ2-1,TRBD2,CASRTSGNHNEQFF,TGTGCCAGCAGGACTAGCGGGAACCACAATGAGCAGTTCTTC
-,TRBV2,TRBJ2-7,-,CASSDLSSYEQYF,TGTGCCAGCAGTGACTTGAGCTCCTACGAGCAGTACTTC
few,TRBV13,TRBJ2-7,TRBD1,CASSSRDRGINEQYF,TGTGCCAGCAGCTCCCGGGACAGGGGGATCAACGAGCAGTACTTC
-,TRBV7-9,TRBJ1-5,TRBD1,CASSQGTGVMSQHF,TGTGCCAGCAGCCAAGGGACAGGGGTTATGTCCCAGCATTTT
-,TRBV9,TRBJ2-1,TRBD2,CASSRKRGGAYNEQFF,TGTGCCAGCAGCAGAAAGCGGGGGGGCGCCTACAATGAGCAGTTCTTC
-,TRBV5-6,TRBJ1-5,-,CASSLGQSSNQPQHF,TGTGCCAGCAGCTTGGGACAGTCTAGCAATCAGCCCCAGCATTTT
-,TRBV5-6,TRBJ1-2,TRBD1,CASSLRRTGFYGYTF,TGTGCCAGCAGCTTGCGTAGGACAGGCTTCTATGGCTACACCTTC
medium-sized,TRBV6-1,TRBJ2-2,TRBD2,CASSGLAGGPGELFF,TGTGCCAGCAGTGGACTAGCGGGGGGGCCCGGGGAGCTGTTTTTT
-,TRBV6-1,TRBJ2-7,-,CASSLKTVSYEQYF,TGTGCCAGCAGCCTAAAGACTGTTTCCTACGAGCAGTACTTC
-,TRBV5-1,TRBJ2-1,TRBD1,CASSLGDRGYNEQFF,TGCGCCAGCAGCTTGGGGGACAGGGGCTACAATGAGCAGTTCTTC
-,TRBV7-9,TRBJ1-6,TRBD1,CASSATGDRNSPLHF,TGTGCCAGCAGCGCGACAGGGGATAGGAATTCACCCCTCCACTTT
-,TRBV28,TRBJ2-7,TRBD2,CASSLPGTSGSSYEQYF,TGTGCCAGCAGTTTACCCGGGACTAGCGGAAGCTCCTACGAGCAGTACTTC
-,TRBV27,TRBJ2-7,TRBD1,CASRQGDGSEQYF,TGTGCCAGCCGACAGGGGGATGGGTCCGAGCAGTACTTC
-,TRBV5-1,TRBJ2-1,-,CASSERGNEQFF,TGCGCCAGCTCCGAAAGGGGGAATGAGCAGTTCTTC
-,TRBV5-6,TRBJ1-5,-,CASSLGGYQPQHF,TGTGCCAGCAGCTTGGGCGGTTATCAGCCCCAGCATTTT
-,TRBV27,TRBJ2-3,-,CASSPLLTFLVTDTQYF,TGTGCCAGCAGTCCCCTCCTAACGTTCCTCGTCACAGATACGCAGTATTTT
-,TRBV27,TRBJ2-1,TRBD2,CASSPRLAGPHYNEQFF,TGTGCCAGCAGTCCTCGACTAGCGGGGCCACACTACAATGAGCAGTTCTTC
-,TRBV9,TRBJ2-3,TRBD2,CASSVEGTSGSTDTQYF,TGTGCCAGCAGCGTAGAGGGGACTAGCGGTAGCACAGATACGCAGTATTTT
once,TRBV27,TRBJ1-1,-,CASRVNTEAFF,TGTGCCAGCCGGGTTAACACTGAAGCTTTCTTT
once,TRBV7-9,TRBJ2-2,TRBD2,CASSRGVRELDTGELFF,TGTGCCAGCAGCCGGGGGGTCCGGGAACTAGACACCGGGGAGCTGTTTTTT
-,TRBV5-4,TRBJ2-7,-,CASSSGSGEQYF,TGTGCCAGCAGCTCTGGTTCGGGCGAGCAGTACTTC
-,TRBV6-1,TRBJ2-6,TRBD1,CASSVTGSGANVLTF,TGTGCCAGCAGCGTGACAGGGTCTGGGGCCAACGTCCTGACTTTC
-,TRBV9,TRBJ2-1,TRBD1,CASSASGGTGNEQFF,TGTGCCAGCAGCGCTTCAGGCGGGACAGGGAATGAGCAGTTCTTC
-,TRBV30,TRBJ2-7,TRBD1,CACRDRQRSSYEQYF,TGTGCCTGCCGGGACAGGCAAAGGAGCTCCTACGAGCAGTACTTC
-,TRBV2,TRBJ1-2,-,CASKEGGGYYGYTF,TGTGCCAGCAAGGAAGGGGGGGGGTACTATGGCTACACCTTC
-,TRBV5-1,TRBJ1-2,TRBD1,CASSHSGTGANYGYTF,TGCGCCAGCAGCCATTCCGGGACAGGGGCCAACTATGGCTACACCTTC
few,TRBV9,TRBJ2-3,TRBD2,CASSVVSSGLNTDTQYF,TGTGCCAGCAGCGTAGTCTCTAGCGGCCTAAACACAGATACGCAGTATTTT
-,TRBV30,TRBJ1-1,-,CAWMAGMNTEAFF,TGTGCCTGGATGGCCGGGATGAACACTGAAGCTTTCTTT
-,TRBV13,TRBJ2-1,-,CASSNSGGGENEQFF,TGTGCCAGCAGCAATTCCGGCGGCGGGGAGAATGAGCAGTTCTTC
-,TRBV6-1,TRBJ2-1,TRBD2,CASSEPRTSGSYNEQFF,TGTGCCAGCAGTGAACCCCGGACTAGCGGGAGCTACAATGAGCAGTTCTTC
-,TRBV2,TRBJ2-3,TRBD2,CASSEARLAGGLDTQYF,TGTGCCAGCAGTGAAGCGAGGCTAGCGGGGGGGCTGGATACGCAGTATTTT
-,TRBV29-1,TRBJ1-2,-,CSANLGGNGYTF,TGCAGCGCTAACCTGGGGGGGAACGGCTACACCTTC
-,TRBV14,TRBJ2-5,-,CASRGVRQTQYF,TGTGCCAGCAGAGGGGTGAGACAGACCCAGTACTTC
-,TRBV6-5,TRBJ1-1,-,CASHQGTEAFF,TGTGCCAGCCACCAGGGCACTGAAGCTTTCTTT
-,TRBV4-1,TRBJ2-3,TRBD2,CASSLAGGADTQYF,TGCGCCAGCAGCCTAGCGGGAGGGGCAGATACGCAGTATTTT
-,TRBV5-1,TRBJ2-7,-,CASSLDQGSYEQYF,TGCGCCAGCAGCTTGGACCAGGGTTCCTACGAGCAGTACTTC
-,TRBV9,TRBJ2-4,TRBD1,CASSASRGQGTKNIQYF,TGTGCCAGCAGCGCCTCTAGAGGACAGGGAACCAAAAACATTCAGTACTTC
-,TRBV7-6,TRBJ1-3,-,CASSPERGSGNTIYF,TGTGCCAGCAGCCCCGAAAGGGGCTCTGGAAACACCATATATTTT
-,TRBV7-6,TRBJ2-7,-,CASSGTGSSYEQYF,TGTGCCAGCAGCGGTACCGGGAGTTCCTACGAGCAGTACTTC
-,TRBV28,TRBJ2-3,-,CASSLGDRSTDTQYF,TGTGCCAGCAGCTTGGGCGACAGGAGCACAGATACGCAGTATTTT
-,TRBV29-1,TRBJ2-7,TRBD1,CSVGTDRGYEQYF,TGCAGCGTTGGCACGGACAGGGGCTACGAGCAGTACTTC
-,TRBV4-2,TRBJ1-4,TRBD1,CASSQEQGAANEKLFF,TGTGCCAGCAGCCAAGAGCAGGGGGCAGCTAATGAAAAACTGTTTTTT
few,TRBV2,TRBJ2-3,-,CAIETGTDTQYF,TGTGCCATCGAGACAGGCACAGATACGCAGTATTTT
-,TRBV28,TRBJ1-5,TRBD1,CASSGQGEIRNQPQHF,TGTGCCAGCAGCGGACAGGGGGAAATTCGCAATCAGCCCCAGCATTTT
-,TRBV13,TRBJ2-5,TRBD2,CASSLERTSGAQETQYF,TGTGCCAGCAGCCTAGAAAGGACTAGCGGGGCACAAGAGACCCAGTACTTC
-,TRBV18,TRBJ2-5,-,CASSPLSPGQETQYF,TGTGCCAGCTCACCACTTTCGCCAGGCCAAGAGACCCAGTACTTC
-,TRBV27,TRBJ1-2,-,CASRRTPPNYGYTF,TGTGCCAGCAGAAGGACACCTCCTAACTATGGCTACACCTTC
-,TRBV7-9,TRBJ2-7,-,CASSLDSLEQYF,TGTGCCAGCAGCTTAGACTCACTCGAGCAGTACTTC
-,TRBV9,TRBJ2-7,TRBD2,CASSVGGGPYEQYF,TGTGCCAGCAGCGTAGGGGGGGGACCCTACGAGCAGTACTTC
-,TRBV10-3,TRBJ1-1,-,CAIRSNTEAFF,TGTGCCATCCGGTCGAACACTGAAGCTTTCTTT